The clone carrying this T cell receptor beta chain showed up just once. Its target is not known. CDR3 length equals 12 residues. Trimming took off 7 bases at V and 6 bases at J, with 10 bases between the two ends. The V gene's germline CDR1 is MDHEN and CDR2 SYDVKM. This entry belongs to a study of cytomegalovirus exposure and HLA in healthy donors. Overall study context: Earlier, some 180 million T cells were analyzed, and 117 million unique TCR beta sequences were found among them. Whole-study findings and limits: Upon later analysis, TCR association rates were observed to vary by HLA locus, being highest for DRB1 and lowest for HLA-C. Investigators reported over 150 TCR beta chains as tied to cytomegalovirus.

PCR was performed using 60 Vbeta and 13 Jbeta primers. Only in-frame clones appear in the TCRdb table, and some are missing; sequencing was by immunoSEQ multiplex PCR. The table shows about 160,000 clones, with approximately 76% occurring only once. The sequence came from a female donor in good health and CMV-seronegative. Sequenced sample: PBMCs. The chain employs TRBV28 and TRBJ2-1; TRBD1 is a possible D gene (5 bases). This CDR3 is CASKTGLNEQFF. CDR3 coding DNA: TGTGCCAGCAAAACAGGTCTCAATGAGCAGTTCTTC.